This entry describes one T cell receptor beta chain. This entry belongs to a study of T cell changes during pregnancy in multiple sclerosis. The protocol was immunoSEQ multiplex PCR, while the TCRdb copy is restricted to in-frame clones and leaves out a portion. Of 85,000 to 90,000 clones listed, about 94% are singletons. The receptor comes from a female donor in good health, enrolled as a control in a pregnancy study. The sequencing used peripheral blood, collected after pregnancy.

The CDR3 DNA is TGTGCCAGCAGACCAAAAGCAATCACCCAAAAGCGGGAGGGCAATGAGCAGTTCTTC. Translated: CASRPKAITQKREGNEQFF. The gene calls are TRBV28 and TRBJ2-1; 10 bases line up with TRBD2. The germline gives CDR1 MDHEN, CDR2 SYDVKM. CDR3 length: 19 residues. With 6 bases clipped from V and 6 bases from J, the junction kept 20 bases outside the gene matches.